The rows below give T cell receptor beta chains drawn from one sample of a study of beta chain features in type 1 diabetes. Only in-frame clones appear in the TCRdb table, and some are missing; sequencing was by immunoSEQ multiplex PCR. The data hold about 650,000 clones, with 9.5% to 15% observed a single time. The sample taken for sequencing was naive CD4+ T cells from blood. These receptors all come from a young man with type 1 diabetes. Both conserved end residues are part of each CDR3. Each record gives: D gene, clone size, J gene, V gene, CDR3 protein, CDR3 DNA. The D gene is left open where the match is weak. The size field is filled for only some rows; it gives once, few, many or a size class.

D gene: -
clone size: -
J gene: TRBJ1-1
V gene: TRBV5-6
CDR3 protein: CASSIYTEAFF
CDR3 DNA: TGTGCCAGCAGCATTTACACTGAAGCTTTCTTT

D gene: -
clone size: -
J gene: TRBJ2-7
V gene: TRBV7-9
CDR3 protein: CASSGWSQGSSYEQYF
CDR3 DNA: TGTGCCAGCAGCGGCTGGTCGCAGGGTTCATCCTACGAGCAGTACTTC

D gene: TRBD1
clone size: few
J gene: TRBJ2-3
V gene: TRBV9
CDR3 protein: CASSVVTGGAHTQYF
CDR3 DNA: TGTGCCAGCAGCGTAGTAACAGGGGGCGCCCATACGCAGTATTTT

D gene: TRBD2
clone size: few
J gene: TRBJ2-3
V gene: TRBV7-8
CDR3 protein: CASSLVASGGNTQYF
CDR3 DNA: TGTGCCAGCAGCCTAGTGGCTAGCGGGGGAAATACGCAGTATTTT

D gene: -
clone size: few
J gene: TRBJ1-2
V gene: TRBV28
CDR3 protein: CASSDTINYGYTF
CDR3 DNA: TGTGCCAGCAGTGACACCATCAACTATGGCTACACCTTC

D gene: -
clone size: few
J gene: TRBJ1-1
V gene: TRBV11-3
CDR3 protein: CASSLDQANTEAFF
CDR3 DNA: TGTGCCAGCAGCTTAGATCAGGCGAACACTGAAGCTTTCTTT

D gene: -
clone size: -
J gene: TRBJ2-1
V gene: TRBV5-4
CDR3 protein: CASSLGLADNEQFF
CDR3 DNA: TGTGCCAGCAGCTTGGGTCTAGCCGACAATGAGCAGTTCTTC

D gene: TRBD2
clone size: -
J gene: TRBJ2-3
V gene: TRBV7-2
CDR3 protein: CASSWGGTVGTDTQYF
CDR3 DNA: TGTGCCAGCAGCTGGGGGGGGACGGTTGGCACAGATACGCAGTATTTT

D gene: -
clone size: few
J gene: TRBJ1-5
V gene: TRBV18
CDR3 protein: CASSPPHGGDQPQHF
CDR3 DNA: TGTGCCAGCTCACCACCTCACGGAGGAGACCAGCCCCAGCATTTT

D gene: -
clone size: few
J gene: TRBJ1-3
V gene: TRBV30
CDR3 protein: CAWSLGQSSGNTIYF
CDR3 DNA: TGTGCCTGGAGCCTAGGACAGAGCTCTGGAAACACCATATATTTT

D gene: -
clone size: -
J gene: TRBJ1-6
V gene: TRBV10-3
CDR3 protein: CAISEIQTGAGNSPLHF
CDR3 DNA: TGTGCCATCAGTGAGATACAGACAGGCGCCGGGAATTCACCCCTCCACTTT

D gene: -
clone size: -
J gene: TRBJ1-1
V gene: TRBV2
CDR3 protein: CASTFTSGDTEAFF
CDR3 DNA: TGTGCCAGCACCTTCACCTCAGGGGACACTGAAGCTTTCTTT

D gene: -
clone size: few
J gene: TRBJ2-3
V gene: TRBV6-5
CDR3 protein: CASSYGAGSTDTQYF
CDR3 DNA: TGTGCCAGCAGTTACGGGGCGGGGAGCACAGATACGCAGTATTTT

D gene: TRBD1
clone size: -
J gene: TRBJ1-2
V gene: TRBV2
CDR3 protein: CASRQGSYGYTF
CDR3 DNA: TGTGCCAGCAGACAGGGGTCCTATGGCTACACCTTC

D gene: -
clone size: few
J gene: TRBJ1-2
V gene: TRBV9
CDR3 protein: CASSDRPWEGWSGYTF
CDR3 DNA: TGTGCCAGCAGCGACCGGCCTTGGGAGGGGTGGAGCGGCTACACCTTC

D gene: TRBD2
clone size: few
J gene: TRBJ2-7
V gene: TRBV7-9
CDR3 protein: CASSLGLDAHREQYF
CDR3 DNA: TGTGCCAGCAGCTTGGGACTAGATGCTCACCGCGAGCAGTACTTC

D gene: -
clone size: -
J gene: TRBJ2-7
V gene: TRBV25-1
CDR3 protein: CASSEPTGVEVGYEQYF
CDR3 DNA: TGTGCCAGCAGTGAACCAACGGGGGTCGAAGTCGGCTACGAGCAGTACTTC